The clone carrying this T cell receptor (beta chain) was seen more than once but under ten times. Its target is not known. This specimen belongs to a study of vaccination and CD4 T cells after COVID-19. Noted treatment: approximately 11-day PBMC culture with coronavirus spike peptide pools or control peptides (ViraFEST assay). Expanded clonotypes were found by TCR sequencing after peptide-pool stimulation (ViraFEST). IL-2 (around 9.1 IU/ml) and peptide pools (roughly 10 ug/ml) were added to cultures of approximately 2.2 million PBMCs per well. Fresh IL-2 medium replaced half the culture medium on days 3 and 7. Overall study results and limits: Convalescent patients studied were relatively few, and early post-infection timepoints were absent.

The Oncomine TCR Beta short-read assay sequenced DNA from cultured CD4+ T cells. TCRdb called the PCR reads again in MiXCR, with one record for every CDR3 protein. Seen here are 15,000 to 20,000 distinct CDR3 sequences, 40% to 50% observed once, and the top ten hold roughly 14%. CDR3 length equals 15 residues. Germline V lookup: CDR1 SEHNR, CDR2 FQNEAQ (reference sequence). Trimming removed 3 bases from V and 2 bases from J; junction bases left unmatched: 6. V is TRBV7-9 and J is TRBJ1-2; TRBD1 matches 7 bases. Sequenced material: CD4+ T cells from blood, cultured in vitro. The source of this sequence is a human donor who had recovered from COVID-19. The CDR3 DNA follows: TGTGCCAGCAGCTTTCTGGACAGGCTCAACTATGGCTACACCTTC. Translated: CASSFLDRLNYGYTF.